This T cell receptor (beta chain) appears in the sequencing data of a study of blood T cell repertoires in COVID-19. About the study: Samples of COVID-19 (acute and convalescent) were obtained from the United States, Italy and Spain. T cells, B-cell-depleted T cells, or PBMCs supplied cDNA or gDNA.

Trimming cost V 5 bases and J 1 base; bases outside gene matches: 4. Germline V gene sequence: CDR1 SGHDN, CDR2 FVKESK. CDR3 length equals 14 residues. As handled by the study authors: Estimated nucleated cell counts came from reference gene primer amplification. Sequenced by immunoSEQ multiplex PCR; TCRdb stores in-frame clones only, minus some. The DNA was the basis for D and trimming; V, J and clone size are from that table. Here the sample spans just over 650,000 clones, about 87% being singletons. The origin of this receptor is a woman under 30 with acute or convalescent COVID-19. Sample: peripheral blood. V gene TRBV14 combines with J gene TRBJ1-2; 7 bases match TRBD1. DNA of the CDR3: TGTGCCAGCAGCGTCTACAGGGGTAACTATGGCTACACCTTC. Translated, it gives CASSVYRGNYGYTF.